This entry features one T cell receptor beta chain sequence. Its antigen is undetermined. The entry originates in a study of OX40 agonist ivuxolimab in advanced cancers. Profiled with immunoSEQ multiplex PCR; TCRdb holds only in-frame clones, not every one. The sample holds fewer than 60,000 clones, 60% to 80% seen once. Study results and limitations: At 0.1 to 3.0 mg/kg, clonal expansion of CD4+ and CD8+ blood T cells had occurred by week 6. Fewer expanded clones were found on average in CD4+ than in CD8+ T cells.

This TCR came from an adult with an advanced solid tumor such as melanoma, head and neck, liver or kidney cancer. The specimen was CD4+ or CD8+ T cells sorted from blood, collected in a trial of the OX40 agonist ivuxolimab.

Here the CDR3 DNA reads TGCGCCAGCAGCCCGGGACAGGCCCTCGGAAACACCATATATTTT. Protein product: CASSPGQALGNTIYF. The chain joins TRBV5-1 to TRBJ1-3, with TRBD1 matching 8 bases. CDR1 and CDR2 from the germline V gene are SGHRS and YFSETQ. The V segment lost 4 bases and the J segment 4 bases; nucleotides outside the gene matches: 7. There are 15 residues in the CDR3.